This entry features one TCR beta chain sequence. The antigen remains unidentified. The entry originates in a study of T cell clones after liver transplantation. Looking at the study overall: Three of eight recipients were HCV-positive; others had non-autoimmune, non-viral indications. Samples came pre-transplant, pre-randomization before withdrawal, and post-randomization after withdrawal ended. The study's findings and limits: A larger donor-reactive than third-party decline suggested partial antigen-specific deletion. Post-transplant time points were not standardized, so conclusions are preliminary.

The repertoire was sequenced with immunoSEQ multiplex PCR; TCRdb's copy has only in-frame clones and lacks some. The profile shows 65,000 to 90,000 clones, more than 75% of them singletons. The sample consisted of CD4+ T cells from blood, taken before liver transplant. This clonotype originated in a human donor who received a liver transplant.

For the CDR3, the DNA is TGTGCCAGCAGTCCACCCCTGACAGGGTCTGGTCAGCCCCAGCATTTT. It is translated as CASSPPLTGSGQPQHF. The chain joins TRBV28 to TRBJ1-5; 7 bases fit TRBD1. From germline, CDR1 is MDHEN and CDR2 SYDVKM. CDR3 length: 16 residues. With V trimmed by 5 bases and J by 6 bases, 13 bases remained unmatched.